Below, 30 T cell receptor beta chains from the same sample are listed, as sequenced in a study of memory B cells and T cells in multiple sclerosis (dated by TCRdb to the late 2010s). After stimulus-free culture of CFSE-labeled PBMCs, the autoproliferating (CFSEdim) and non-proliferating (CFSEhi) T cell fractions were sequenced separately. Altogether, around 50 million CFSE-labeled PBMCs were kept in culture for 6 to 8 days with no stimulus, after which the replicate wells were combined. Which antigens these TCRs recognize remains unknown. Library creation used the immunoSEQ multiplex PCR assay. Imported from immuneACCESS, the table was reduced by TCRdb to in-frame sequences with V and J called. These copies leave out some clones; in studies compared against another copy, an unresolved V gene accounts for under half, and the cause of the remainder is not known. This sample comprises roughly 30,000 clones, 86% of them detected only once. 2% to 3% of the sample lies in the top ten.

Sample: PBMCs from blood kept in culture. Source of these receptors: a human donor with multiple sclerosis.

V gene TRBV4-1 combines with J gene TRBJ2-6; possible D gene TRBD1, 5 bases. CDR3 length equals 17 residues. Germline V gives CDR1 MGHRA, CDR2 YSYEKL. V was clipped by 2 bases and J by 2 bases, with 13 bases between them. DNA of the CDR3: TGCGCCAGCAGCCAAACAGGATCATTGCCTGGGGCCAACGTCCTGACTTTC. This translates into CASSQTGSLPGANVLTF.

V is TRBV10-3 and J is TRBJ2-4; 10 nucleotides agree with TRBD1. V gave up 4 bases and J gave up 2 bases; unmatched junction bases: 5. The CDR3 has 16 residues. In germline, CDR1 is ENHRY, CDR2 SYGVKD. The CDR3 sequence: CAISAGTGDSKNIQYF. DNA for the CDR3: TGTGCCATCAGTGCGGGGACAGGGGATTCCAAAAACATTCAGTACTTC.

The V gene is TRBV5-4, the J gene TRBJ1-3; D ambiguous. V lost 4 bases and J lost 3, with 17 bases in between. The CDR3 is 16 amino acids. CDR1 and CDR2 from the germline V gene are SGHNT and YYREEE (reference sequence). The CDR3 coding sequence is TGTGCCAGCAGCCAGATTGACGGCTACCATGGAAACACCATATATTTT. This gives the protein CASSQIDGYHGNTIYF.

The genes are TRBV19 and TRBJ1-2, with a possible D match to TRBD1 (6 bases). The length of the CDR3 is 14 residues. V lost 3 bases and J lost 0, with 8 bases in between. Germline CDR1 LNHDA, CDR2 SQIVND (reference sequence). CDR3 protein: CASSMYRANYGYTF. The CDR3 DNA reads TGTGCCAGTAGTATGTACAGGGCTAACTATGGCTACACCTTC.

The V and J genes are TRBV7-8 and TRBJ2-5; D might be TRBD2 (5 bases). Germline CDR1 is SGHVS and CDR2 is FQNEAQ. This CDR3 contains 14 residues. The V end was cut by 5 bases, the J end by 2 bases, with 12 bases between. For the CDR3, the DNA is TGTGCCAGCAGCCGGGGAAGGGCGCAAGAGACCCAGTACTTC. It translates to CASSRGRAQETQYF.

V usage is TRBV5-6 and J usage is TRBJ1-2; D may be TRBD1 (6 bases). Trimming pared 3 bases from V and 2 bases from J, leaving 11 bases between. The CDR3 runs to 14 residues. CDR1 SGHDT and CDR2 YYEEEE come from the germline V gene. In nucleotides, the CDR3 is TGTGCCAGCAGCTCTCCGGGACAAAACTATGGCTACACCTTC. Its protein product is CASSSPGQNYGYTF. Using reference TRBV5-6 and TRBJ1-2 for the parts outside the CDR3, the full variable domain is DAGVTQSPTHLIKTRGQQVTLRCSPKSGHDTVSWYQQALGQGPQFIFQYYEEEERQRGNFPDRFSGHQFPNYSSELNVNALLLGDSALYLCASSSPGQNYGYTFGSGTRLTVV.

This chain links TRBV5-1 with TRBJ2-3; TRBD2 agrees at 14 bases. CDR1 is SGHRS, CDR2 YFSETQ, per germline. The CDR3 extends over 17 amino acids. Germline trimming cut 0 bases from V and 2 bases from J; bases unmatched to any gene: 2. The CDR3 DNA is TGCGCCAGCAGCTTGGGACTAGCGGGGGGGCCCACAGATACGCAGTATTTT. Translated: CASSLGLAGGPTDTQYF.

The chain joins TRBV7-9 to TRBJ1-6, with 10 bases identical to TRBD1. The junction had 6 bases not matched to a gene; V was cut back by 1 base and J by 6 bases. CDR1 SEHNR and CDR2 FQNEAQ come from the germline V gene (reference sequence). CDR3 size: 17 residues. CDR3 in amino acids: CASSLGGGDRGNSPLHF. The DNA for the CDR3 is TGTGCCAGCAGCTTAGGAGGGGGGGACAGGGGTAATTCACCCCTCCACTTT.

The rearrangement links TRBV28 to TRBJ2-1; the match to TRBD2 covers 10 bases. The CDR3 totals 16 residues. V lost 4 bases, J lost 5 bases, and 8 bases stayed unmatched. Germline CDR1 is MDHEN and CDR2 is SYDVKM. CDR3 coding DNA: TGTGCCAGCAGTTCAATTAGCGGGAGGCGAAACAATGAGCAGTTCTTC. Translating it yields CASSSISGRRNNEQFF. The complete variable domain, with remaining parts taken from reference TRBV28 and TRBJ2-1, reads DVKVTQSSRYLVKRTGEKVFLECVQDMDHENMFWYRQDPGLGLRLIYFSYDVKMKEKGDIPEGYSVSREKKERFSLILESASTNQTSMYLCASSSISGRRNNEQFFGPGTRLTVL.

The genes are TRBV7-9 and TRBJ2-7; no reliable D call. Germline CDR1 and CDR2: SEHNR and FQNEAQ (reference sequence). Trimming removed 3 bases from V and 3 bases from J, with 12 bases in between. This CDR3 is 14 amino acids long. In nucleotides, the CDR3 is TGTGCCAGCAGCTTTGGCTTAGGTGGCTACGAGCAGTACTTC. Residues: CASSFGLGGYEQYF.

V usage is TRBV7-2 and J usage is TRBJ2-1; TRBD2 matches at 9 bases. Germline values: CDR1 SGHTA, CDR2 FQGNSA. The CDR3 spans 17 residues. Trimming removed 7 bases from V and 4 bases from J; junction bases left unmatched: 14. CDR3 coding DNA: TGTGCCAGCAACTTTGGTCGGCGGGAGGGCATTTACAATGAGCAGTTCTTC. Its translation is CASNFGRREGIYNEQFF.

The CDR3 DNA sequence: TGCGCCAGCAGCTCTTTAGGGACAGGGGGCTGGAATGAGCAGTTCTTC. It translates to CASSSLGTGGWNEQFF. V gene TRBV5-1 combines with J gene TRBJ2-1; TRBD1 matches 12 bases. Germline V gives CDR1 SGHRS, CDR2 YFSETQ. Germline trimming cut 3 bases from V and 7 bases from J; bases unmatched to any gene: 8. CDR3 length: 16 residues.

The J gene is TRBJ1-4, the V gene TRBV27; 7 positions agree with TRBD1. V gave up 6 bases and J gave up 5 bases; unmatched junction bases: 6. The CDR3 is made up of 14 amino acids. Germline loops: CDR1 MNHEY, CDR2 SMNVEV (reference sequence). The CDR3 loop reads CASSRGTVNEKLFF. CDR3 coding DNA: TGTGCCAGCAGCCGCGGGACAGTCAATGAAAAACTGTTTTTT.

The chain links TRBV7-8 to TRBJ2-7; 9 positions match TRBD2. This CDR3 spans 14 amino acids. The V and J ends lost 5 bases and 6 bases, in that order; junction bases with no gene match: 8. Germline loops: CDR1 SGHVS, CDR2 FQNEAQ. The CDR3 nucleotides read TGTGCCAGCAGCCATAGCGGGAGCTACCCCGAGCAGTACTTC. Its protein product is CASSHSGSYPEQYF. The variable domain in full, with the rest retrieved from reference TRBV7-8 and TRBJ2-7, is GAGVSQSPRYKVAKRGQDVALRCDPISGHVSLFWYQQALGQGPEFLTYFQNEAQLDKSGLPSDRFFAERPEGSVSTLKIQRTQQEDSAVYLCASSHSGSYPEQYFGPGTRLTVT.

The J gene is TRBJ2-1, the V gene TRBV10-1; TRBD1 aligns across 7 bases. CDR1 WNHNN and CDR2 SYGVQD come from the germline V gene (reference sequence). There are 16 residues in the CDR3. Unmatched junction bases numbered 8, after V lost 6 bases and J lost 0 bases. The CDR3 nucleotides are TGCGCCAGCAGCTCCAGGACAGGTTTCTCCTACAATGAGCAGTTCTTC. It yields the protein CASSSRTGFSYNEQFF.

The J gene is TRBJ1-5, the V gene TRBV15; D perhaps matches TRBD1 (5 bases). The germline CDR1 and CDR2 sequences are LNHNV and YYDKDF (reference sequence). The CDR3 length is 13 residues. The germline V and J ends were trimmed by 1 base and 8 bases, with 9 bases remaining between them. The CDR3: CATSRAGEKPQHF. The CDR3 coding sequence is TGTGCCACCAGCAGAGCGGGGGAGAAGCCCCAGCATTTT.

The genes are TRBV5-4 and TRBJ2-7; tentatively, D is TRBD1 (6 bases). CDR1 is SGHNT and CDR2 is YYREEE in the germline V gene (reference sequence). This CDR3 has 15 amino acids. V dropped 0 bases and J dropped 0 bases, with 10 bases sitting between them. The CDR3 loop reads CASSLGTASSYEQYF. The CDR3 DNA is TGTGCCAGCAGCTTGGGGACAGCCTCCTCCTACGAGCAGTACTTC.

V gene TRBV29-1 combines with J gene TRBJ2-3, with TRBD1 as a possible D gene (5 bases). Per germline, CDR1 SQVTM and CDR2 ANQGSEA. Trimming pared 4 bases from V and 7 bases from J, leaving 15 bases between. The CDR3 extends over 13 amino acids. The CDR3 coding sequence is TGCAGCGTTGGGTCAGGGAATGAAAATACGCAGTATTTT. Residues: CSVGSGNENTQYF.

The CDR3: CASSLGGPARAEAFF. For the CDR3, the DNA is TGTGCCAGCAGCTTAGGAGGGCCTGCCAGGGCTGAAGCTTTCTTT. V gene TRBV7-9 combines with J gene TRBJ1-1; a weak D match, TRBD1 (5 bases). Trimming pared 1 base from V and 6 bases from J, leaving 15 bases between. This CDR3 is 15 amino acids long. CDR1 SEHNR and CDR2 FQNEAQ come from the germline V gene (reference sequence). Supplemented by reference TRBV7-9 and TRBJ1-1, the full variable domain reads DTGVSQNPRHKITKRGQNVTFRCDPISEHNRLYWYRQTLGQGPEFLTYFQNEAQLEKSRLLSDRFSAERPKGSFSTLEIQRTEQGDSAMYLCASSLGGPARAEAFFGQGTRLTVV.

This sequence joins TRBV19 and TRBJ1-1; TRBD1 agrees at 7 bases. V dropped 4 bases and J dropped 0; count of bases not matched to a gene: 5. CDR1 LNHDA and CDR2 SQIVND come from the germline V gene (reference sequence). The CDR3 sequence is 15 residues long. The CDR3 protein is CASSTTGALNTEAFF. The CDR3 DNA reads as TGTGCCAGTAGTACAACAGGGGCCCTGAACACTGAAGCTTTCTTT.

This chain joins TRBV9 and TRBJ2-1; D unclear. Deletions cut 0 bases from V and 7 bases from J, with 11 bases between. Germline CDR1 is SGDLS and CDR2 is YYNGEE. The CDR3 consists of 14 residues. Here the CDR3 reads CASSVAVGYNEQFF. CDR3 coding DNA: TGTGCCAGCAGCGTAGCTGTGGGGTATAATGAGCAGTTCTTC.

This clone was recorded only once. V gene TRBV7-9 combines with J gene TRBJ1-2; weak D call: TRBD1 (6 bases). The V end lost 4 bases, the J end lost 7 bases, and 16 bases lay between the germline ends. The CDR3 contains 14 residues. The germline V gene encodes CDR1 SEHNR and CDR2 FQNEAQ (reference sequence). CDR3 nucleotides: TGTGCCAGCAGCTCCCTTAGGGGGGGGCTTGGCTACACCTTC. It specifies CASSSLRGGLGYTF.

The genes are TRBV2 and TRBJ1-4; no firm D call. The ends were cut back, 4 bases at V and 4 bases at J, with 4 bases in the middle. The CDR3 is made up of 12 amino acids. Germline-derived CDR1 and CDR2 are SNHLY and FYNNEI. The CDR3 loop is CASSVINEKLFF. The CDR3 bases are TGTGCCAGCAGTGTTATTAATGAAAAACTGTTTTTT.

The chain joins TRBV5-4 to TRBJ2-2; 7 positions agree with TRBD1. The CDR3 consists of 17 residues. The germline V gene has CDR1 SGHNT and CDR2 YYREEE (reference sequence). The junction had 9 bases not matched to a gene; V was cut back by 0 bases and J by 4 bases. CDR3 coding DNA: TGTGCCAGCAGCTTGGAATCCGGACAGGCGACCACCGGGGAGCTGTTTTTT. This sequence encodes CASSLESGQATTGELFF.

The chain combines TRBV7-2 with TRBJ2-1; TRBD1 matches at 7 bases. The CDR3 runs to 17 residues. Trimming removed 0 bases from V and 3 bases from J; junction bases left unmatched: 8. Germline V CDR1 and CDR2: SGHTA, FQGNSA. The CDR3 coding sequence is TGTGCCAGCAGCTTAGCGCCAGAGGGGGCAATCTACAATGAGCAGTTCTTC. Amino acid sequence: CASSLAPEGAIYNEQFF.

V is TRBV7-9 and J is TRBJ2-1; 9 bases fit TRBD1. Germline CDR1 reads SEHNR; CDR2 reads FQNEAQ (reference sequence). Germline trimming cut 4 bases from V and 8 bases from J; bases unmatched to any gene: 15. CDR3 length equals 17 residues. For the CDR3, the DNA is TGTGCCAGCAGCTCAACCGTCCCGGGACAGGGTAGCTATGAGCAGTTCTTC. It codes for CASSSTVPGQGSYEQFF.

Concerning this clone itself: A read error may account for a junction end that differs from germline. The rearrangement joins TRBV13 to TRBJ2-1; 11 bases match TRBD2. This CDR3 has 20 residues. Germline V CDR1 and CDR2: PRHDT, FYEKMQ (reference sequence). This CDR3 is CAGSLRDLIAGGNSYNEQFF. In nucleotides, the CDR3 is TGTGCCGGCAGTTTAAGGGATCTAATAGCGGGAGGGAACTCCTACAATGAGCAGTTCTTC. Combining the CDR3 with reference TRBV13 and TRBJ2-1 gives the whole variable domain AAGVIQSPRHLIKEKRETATLKCYPIPRHDTVYWYQQGPGQDPQFLISFYEKMQSDKGSIPDRFSAQQFSDYHSELNMSSLELGDSALYFCAGSLRDLIAGGNSYNEQFFGPGTRLTVL.

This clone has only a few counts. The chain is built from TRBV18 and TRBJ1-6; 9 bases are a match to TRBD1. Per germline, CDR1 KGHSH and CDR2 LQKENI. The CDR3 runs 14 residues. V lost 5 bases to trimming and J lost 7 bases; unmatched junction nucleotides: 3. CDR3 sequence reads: CASSWGQGNSPLHF. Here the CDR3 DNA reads TGTGCCAGCTCATGGGGACAGGGAAATTCACCCCTCCACTTT.

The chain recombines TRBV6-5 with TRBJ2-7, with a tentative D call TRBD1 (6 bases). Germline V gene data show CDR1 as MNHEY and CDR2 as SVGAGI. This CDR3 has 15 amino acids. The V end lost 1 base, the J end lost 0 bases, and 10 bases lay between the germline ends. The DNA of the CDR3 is TGTGCCAGCAGTTACTTGGGACACCCCTCCTACGAGCAGTACTTC. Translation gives CASSYLGHPSYEQYF.

CDR3 protein: CASSPGNLGADGTQYF. DNA for the CDR3: TGTGCCAGCTCACCCGGCAATCTGGGGGCCGACGGGACCCAGTACTTC. V is TRBV18 and J is TRBJ2-5; D perhaps matches TRBD1 (6 bases). Germline loops: CDR1 KGHSH, CDR2 LQKENI. V lost 3 bases, J lost 7 bases, and 21 bases lay in between. CDR3 size: 16 residues.